This T cell receptor beta chain was sequenced during a study of T cell repertoires in cytomegalovirus infection (dated by TCRdb to 2018 to 2020). Background on the whole study: Donor HLA type was relevant to the analysis, as public TCR beta signatures indicated carriage of CMV infection together with the matching HLA type. Results the study describes overall, beyond this receptor: In both this cohort and an independent cohort of over 350 donors, the cumulative frequency of public TCR beta family members distinguished carriers of CMV infection plus the relevant HLA type. The ex vivo response was dominated by HLA-C-restricted CMV-specific TCR beta clonotypes, which also provided the single most frequent clonotype in two of eight donors.

The sequencing machine was an Illumina HiSeq 1500. Using fastp trimming at Q25 and MiXCR clonotype assembly, TCRdb reanalyzed the public sequencing data and kept in-frame beta chains. Each CDR3 protein gets just one entry, which takes the most common genes and DNA from the rows behind it. The sample includes 150,000 to 200,000 distinct CDR3 sequences, with roughly 14% observed a single time. The ten largest clones capture 25% to 30% of the sample. This clonotype was recorded at least ten times. There is no known antigen for this receptor. Base qualities are missing; no much larger clone stands one base away. The sequence was collected from a human donor in good health (CMV status not recorded). Some clones in this sample may be carry-over from other donors' samples. Sequenced input: PBMCs.

Here is the DNA: TGTGCCAGCAGCCTGGGACGGGGGAATTACGAGCAGTACTTC. Its translation is CASSLGRGNYEQYF. The V and J segments used are TRBV11-2 and TRBJ2-7; D gene: possibly TRBD2, on 6 matching bases. The germline V gene encodes CDR1 SGHAT and CDR2 FQNNGV. The CDR3 covers 14 residues, taking in both the cysteine and the phenylalanine. This entry keeps only the CDR3 DNA: 42 bases, framed from base 1. V and J are truncated by 5 bases and 4 bases respectively, leaving an intervening sequence of 15 bases. The entire variable domain, with the stretches around the CDR3 drawn from the reference TRBV11-2 and TRBJ2-7 proteins, is EAGVAQSPRYKIIEKRQSVAFWCNPISGHATLYWYQQILGQGPKLLIQFQNNGVVDDSQLPKDRFSAERLKGVDSTLKIQPAKLEDSAVYLCASSLGRGNYEQYFGPGTRLTVT.